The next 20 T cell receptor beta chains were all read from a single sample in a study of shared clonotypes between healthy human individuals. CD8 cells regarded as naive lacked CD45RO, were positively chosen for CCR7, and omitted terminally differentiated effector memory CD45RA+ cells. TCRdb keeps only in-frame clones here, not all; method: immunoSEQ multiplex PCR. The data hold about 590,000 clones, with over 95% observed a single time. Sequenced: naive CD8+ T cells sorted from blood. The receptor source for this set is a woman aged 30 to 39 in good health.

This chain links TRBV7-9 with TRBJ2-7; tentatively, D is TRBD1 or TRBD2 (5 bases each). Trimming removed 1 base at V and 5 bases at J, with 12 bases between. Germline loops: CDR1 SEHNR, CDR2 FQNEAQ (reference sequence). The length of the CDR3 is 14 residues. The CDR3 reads CASSLESGTDEQYF. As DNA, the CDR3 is TGTGCCAGCAGCTTAGAGTCAGGGACCGACGAGCAGTACTTC.

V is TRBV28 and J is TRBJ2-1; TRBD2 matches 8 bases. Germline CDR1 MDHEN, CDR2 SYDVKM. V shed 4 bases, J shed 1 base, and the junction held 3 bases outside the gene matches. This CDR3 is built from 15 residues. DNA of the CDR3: TGTGCCAGCAGTTCTGAGCGGGAGTCCTACAATGAGCAGTTCTTC. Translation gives CASSSERESYNEQFF.

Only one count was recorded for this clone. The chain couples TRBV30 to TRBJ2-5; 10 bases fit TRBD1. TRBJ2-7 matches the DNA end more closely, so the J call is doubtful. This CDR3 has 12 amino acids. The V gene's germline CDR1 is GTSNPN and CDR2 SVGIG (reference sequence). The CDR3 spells CAFRTGGYEQYF. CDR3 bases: TGTGCCTTTAGGACAGGGGGCTACGAGCAGTACTTC.

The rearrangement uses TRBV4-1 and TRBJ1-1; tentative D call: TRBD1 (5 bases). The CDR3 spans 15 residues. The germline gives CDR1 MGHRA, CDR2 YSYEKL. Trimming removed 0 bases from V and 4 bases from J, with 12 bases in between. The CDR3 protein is CASSQEGVWGTEAFF. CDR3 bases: TGCGCCAGCAGCCAAGAGGGGGTTTGGGGCACTGAAGCTTTCTTT.

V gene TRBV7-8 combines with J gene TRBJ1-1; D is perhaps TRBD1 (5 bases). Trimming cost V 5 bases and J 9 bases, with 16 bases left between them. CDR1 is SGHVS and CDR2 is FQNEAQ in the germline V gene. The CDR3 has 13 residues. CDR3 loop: CASSLDLTGKAFF. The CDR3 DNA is TGTGCCAGCAGCCTGGACCTAACAGGTAAAGCTTTCTTT.

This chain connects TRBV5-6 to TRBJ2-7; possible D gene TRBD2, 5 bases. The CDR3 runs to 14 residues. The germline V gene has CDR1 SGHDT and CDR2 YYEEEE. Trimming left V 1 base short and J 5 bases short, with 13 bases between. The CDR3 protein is CASSLKLARNEQYF. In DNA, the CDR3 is TGTGCCAGCAGCTTGAAATTAGCGAGAAACGAGCAGTACTTC.

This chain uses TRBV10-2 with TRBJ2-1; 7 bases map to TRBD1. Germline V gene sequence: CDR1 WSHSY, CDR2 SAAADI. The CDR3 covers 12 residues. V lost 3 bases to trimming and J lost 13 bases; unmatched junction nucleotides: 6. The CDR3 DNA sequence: TGCGCCAGCAGTGAAGGGACAGTCGCCCAGTTCTTC. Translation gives CASSEGTVAQFF.

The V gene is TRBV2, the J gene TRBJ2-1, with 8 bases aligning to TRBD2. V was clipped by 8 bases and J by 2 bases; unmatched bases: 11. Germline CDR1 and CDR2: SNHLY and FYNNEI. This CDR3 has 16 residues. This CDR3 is CASGQFTSGPYNEQFF. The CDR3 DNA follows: TGTGCCAGCGGGCAGTTCACTAGCGGACCCTACAATGAGCAGTTCTTC.

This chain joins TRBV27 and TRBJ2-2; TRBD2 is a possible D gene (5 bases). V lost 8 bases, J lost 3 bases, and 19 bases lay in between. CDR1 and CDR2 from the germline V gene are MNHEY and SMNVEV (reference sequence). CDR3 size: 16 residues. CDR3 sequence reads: CASCSGWPSDTGELFF. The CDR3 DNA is TGTGCCAGCTGCTCGGGGTGGCCTTCAGACACCGGGGAGCTGTTTTTT.

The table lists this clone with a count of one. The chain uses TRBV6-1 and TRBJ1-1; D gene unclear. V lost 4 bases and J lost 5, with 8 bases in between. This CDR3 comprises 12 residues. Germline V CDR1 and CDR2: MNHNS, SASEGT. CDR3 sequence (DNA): TGTGCCAGCAGTGTAGGCGGTACTGAAGCTTTCTTT. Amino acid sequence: CASSVGGTEAFF.

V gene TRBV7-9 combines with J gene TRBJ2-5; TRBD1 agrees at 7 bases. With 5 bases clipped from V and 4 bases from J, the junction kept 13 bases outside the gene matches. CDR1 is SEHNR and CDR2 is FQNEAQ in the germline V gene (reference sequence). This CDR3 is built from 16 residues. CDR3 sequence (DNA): TGTGCCAGCAGCCCCCCCCCGACAGGGTGGTCAGAGACCCAGTACTTC. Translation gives CASSPPPTGWSETQYF.

The CDR3 protein is CASSEVGKGGDRSYEQYF. DNA of the CDR3: TGTGCCAGCAGTGAAGTCGGTAAAGGGGGGGACAGGTCCTACGAGCAGTACTTC. This chain links TRBV2 with TRBJ2-7, with D tentatively TRBD1 (8 bases). This CDR3 region has 18 residues. V was clipped by 1 base and J by 1 base, with 20 bases between them. CDR1 SNHLY and CDR2 FYNNEI come from the germline V gene.

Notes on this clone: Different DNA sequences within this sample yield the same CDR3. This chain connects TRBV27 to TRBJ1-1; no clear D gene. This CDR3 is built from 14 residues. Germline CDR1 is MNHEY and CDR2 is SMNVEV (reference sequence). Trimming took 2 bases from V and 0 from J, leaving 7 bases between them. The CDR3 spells CASSLRTVNTEAFF. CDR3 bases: TGTGCCAGCAGTTTAAGGACCGTGAACACTGAAGCTTTCTTT.

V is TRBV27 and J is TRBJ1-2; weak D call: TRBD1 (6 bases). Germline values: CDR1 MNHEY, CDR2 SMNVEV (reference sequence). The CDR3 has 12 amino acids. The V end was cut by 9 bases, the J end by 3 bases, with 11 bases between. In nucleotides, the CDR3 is TGTGCCAGTCGTACAGGGTACTATGGCTACACCTTC. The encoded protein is CASRTGYYGYTF.

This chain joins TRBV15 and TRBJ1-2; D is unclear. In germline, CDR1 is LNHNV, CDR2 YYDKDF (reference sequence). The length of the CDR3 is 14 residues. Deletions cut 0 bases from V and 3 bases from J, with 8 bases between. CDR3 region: CATSRDDADYGYTF. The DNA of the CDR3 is TGTGCCACCAGCAGAGACGACGCGGACTATGGCTACACCTTC.

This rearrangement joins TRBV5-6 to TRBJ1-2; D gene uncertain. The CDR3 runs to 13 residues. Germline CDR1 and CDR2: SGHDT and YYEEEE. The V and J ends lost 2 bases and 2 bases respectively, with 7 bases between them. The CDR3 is CASSFSSNYGYTF. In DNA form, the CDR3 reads TGTGCCAGCAGCTTCAGTTCAAACTATGGCTACACCTTC. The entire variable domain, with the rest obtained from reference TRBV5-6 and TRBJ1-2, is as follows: DAGVTQSPTHLIKTRGQQVTLRCSPKSGHDTVSWYQQALGQGPQFIFQYYEEEERQRGNFPDRFSGHQFPNYSSELNVNALLLGDSALYLCASSFSSNYGYTFGSGTRLTVV.

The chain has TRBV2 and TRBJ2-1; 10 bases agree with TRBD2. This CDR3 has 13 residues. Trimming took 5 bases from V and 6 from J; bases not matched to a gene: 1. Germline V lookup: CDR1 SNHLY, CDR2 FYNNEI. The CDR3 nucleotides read TGTGCCAGCAGTAGACTAGCGGGCAATGAGCAGTTCTTC. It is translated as CASSRLAGNEQFF.

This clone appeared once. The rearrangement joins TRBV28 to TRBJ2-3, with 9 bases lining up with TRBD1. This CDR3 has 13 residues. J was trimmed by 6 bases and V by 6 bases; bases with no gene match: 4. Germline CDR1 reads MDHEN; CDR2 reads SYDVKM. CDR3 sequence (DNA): TGTGCCAGCAGCTCGGACAGGGGCGATACGCAGTATTTT. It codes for CASSSDRGDTQYF.

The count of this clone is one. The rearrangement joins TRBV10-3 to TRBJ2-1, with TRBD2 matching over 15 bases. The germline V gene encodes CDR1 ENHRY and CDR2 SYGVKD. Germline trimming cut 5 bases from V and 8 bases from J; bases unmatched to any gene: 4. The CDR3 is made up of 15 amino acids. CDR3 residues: CAISRTSGRGDEQFF. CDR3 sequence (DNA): TGTGCCATCAGTCGGACTAGCGGGAGGGGAGATGAGCAGTTCTTC.

The CDR3 here is CASSSRAGEAFF. The CDR3, as DNA: TGTGCCAGCAGCTCACGGGCGGGAGAAGCTTTCTTT. The chain couples TRBV9 to TRBJ1-1, with D unclear. The CDR3 runs to 12 residues. Germline CDR1 and CDR2: SGDLS and YYNGEE. V was clipped by 4 bases and J by 8 bases, with 12 bases between them. Full variable domain (outside the CDR3, taken from reference TRBV9 and TRBJ1-1): DSGVTQTPKHLITATGQRVTLRCSPRSGDLSVYWYQQSLDQGLQFLIQYYNGEERAKGNILERFSAQQFPDLHSELNLSSLELGDSALYFCASSSRAGEAFFGQGTRLTVV.